This paragraph reports one T cell receptor beta chain. Recovered Cohort 3 donors showed two negative PCRs, clearance, or symptom resolution. After removal of 6 bases from V and 2 bases from J, the junction contained 7 bases not matched to a gene. Germline values: CDR1 KGHDR, CDR2 SFDVKD. CDR3 length: 15 residues. The sample is drawn from a study of blood T cell repertoires in COVID-19. In the study's own analysis: Researchers report that nucleated cell counts were estimated from reference gene primer amplification. Data came from immunoSEQ multiplex PCR; TCRdb stores just in-frame clones and leaves some out. That table is the source of V, J and clone size, and D and trimming were worked out from the DNA. The sample contains over 110,000 clones, around 87% of which appear only once.

The origin of this receptor is a man between 60 and 75 years old who had recovered from COVID-19. The sample was PBMCs or T cells enriched from blood (not recorded which). The chain uses TRBV24-1 and TRBJ2-7; 9 nucleotides match TRBD1. The CDR3 DNA follows: TGTGCCACCAGTAGCCCGCGACAGGGGGCCTACGAGCAGTACTTC. Its translation is CATSSPRQGAYEQYF.